This T cell receptor beta chain was sequenced for a study of T cell responses to AZD1222 COVID-19 vaccine. Findings and caveats of the study: Spike-specific TCR repertoires showed rising breadth and depth after two AZD1222 doses. Mapped onto spike, vaccine-associated CD4 TCRs spanned it and were dominant at 160-218 and 743-854. White British ancestry dominated among donors, who included more females, and clonal diversity was possibly underestimated.

In the case of this clone: Its specificity is unknown.

Trimming removed 4 bases from V and 0 bases from J, with 9 bases in between. Looked up from germline, CDR1 is ENHRY and CDR2 is SYGVKD. CDR3 length: 14 amino acids. Method: immunoSEQ multiplex PCR; TCRdb's copy keeps in-frame clones and lacks some. This sample has fewer than 200,000 clones, with approximately 90% found just once. The receptor's source is an adult who received the AZD1222 COVID-19 vaccine. Sequenced here: peripheral blood, sampled 28 days after the second AZD1222 dose. V is TRBV10-3 and J is TRBJ1-1; D is perhaps TRBD1 (5 bases). The CDR3 DNA follows: TGTGCCATCAGTGGGGACGGATTGAACACTGAAGCTTTCTTT. Translated, it gives CAISGDGLNTEAFF.